This T cell receptor beta chain comes out of a study of blood T cell repertoires in COVID-19. Study-level information: Spain, Italy and the United States supplied samples that represented acute and convalescent COVID-19.

The V and J ends lost 6 bases and 5 bases, in that order; junction bases with no gene match: 8. This CDR3 has 15 residues. Those enrolled, adults aged roughly 18 to 100 years, came from fewer than 25 US areas. Here immunoSEQ multiplex PCR was the method, and the copy in TCRdb shows in-frame clones only, minus some. The sample yields roughly 240,000 clones, approximately 89% seen once. The gene calls are TRBV23-1 and TRBJ1-1; 11 bases agree with TRBD1. TRBV23-1 is placed among ORFs of uncertain function. The sequenced material came from PBMCs or T cells enriched from blood (not recorded which). The origin of this receptor is a woman between 40 and 55 years old with acute COVID-19. The CDR3 sequence is CASRLDRGRGTEAFF. In nucleotides, the CDR3 is TGCGCCAGCAGACTGGACAGGGGGCGAGGGACTGAAGCTTTCTTT.